Each of the 4 T cell receptor beta chains below was sequenced from the same sample in a study of T cells in localized non-small cell lung cancer. Using immunoSEQ multiplex PCR, the repertoire was profiled, and TCRdb retains in-frame clones only, with some absent. The table includes about 12,000 clones, roughly 84% detected once. The starting material was peripheral blood, obtained before any cancer treatment. The source of these receptors is a male donor older than 55 with stage I squamous cell lung carcinoma.

This sequence joins TRBV15 and TRBJ1-2; D is undetermined. CDR1 is LNHNV, CDR2 YYDKDF, per germline (reference sequence). Trimming took 1 base from V and 5 from J, leaving 8 bases between them. The CDR3 has 13 residues. The CDR3, as DNA: TGTGCCACCAGCAGAGTAGAAGGGTATGGCTACACCTTC. This sequence encodes CATSRVEGYGYTF.

This chain connects TRBV9 to TRBJ2-2; a weak D match, TRBD1 (6 bases). This CDR3 has 17 residues. Trimming left V 3 bases short and J 1 base short, with 16 bases between. Germline-derived CDR1 and CDR2 are SGDLS and YYNGEE. CDR3 in amino acids: CASSALTGIGNTGELFF. DNA of the CDR3: TGTGCCAGCAGCGCCCTTACAGGGATCGGGAACACCGGGGAGCTGTTTTTT.

This chain connects TRBV5-5 to TRBJ1-2, with a possible D match to TRBD1 (6 bases). Germline CDR1 and CDR2: SGHKS and YYEKEE (reference sequence). The CDR3 is 13 amino acids. Trimming took off 0 bases at V and 4 bases at J, with 7 bases between the two ends. CDR3 protein: CASSLGTAYGYTF. The DNA for the CDR3 is TGTGCCAGCAGCTTGGGGACAGCCTATGGCTACACCTTC.

CDR3 nucleotide sequence: TGTGCCAGCAGTTCAAGCTCAAACTATGGCTACACCTTC. Translating gives CASSSSSNYGYTF. This sequence joins TRBV2 and TRBJ1-2; D is unclear. Trimming stripped 5 bases from V and 2 bases from J, with 9 bases between. Germline V gene data show CDR1 as SNHLY and CDR2 as FYNNEI. This CDR3 contains 13 residues.